These 31 T cell receptor beta chains were sequenced from one sample in a study of CD8+CD57+ T cells in acquired aplastic anemia. Genomic DNA, serving as template, underwent TCR beta VDJ and CDR3 profiling. Using its own MiXCR run on the reads, TCRdb lists one record per CDR3 protein. The sample holds just over 450,000 distinct CDR3 sequences; around 32% are singletons and the top ten take 0.75% to 0.95%. Only patients with CD8+CD57+ cell expansion on flow cytometry were chosen for sequencing. The sequenced material came from sorted CD4+, CD8+, or CD8+CD57+ T cells (not recorded which) from PBMCs. These receptors all come from a human donor with aplastic anemia.

This clonotype was detected once. The chain is built from TRBV12-3 or TRBV12-4 and TRBJ2-3, with 11 bases that match TRBD2. With V trimmed by 5 bases and J by 4 bases, 8 bases remained unmatched. The CDR3 consists of 16 residues. CDR3 nucleotides: TGTGCCAGCAGTCCCCCCACTAGCGGGAGCCCAGATACGCAGTATTTT. It translates to CASSPPTSGSPDTQYF.

The CDR3 DNA reads as TGTGCCAGCAGCTTAGTGGGCAATAGTCCGTACCGGAGCTCCTACGAGCAGTACTTC. Translated, it gives CASSLVGNSPYRSSYEQYF. The rearrangement uses TRBV7-2 and TRBJ2-7; D remains unclear. The CDR3 loop spans 19 amino acids. In germline, CDR1 is SGHTA, CDR2 FQGNSA. The ends were cut back, 1 base at V and 0 bases at J, with 22 bases in the middle.

This clonotype was seen more than once but under ten times. V usage is TRBV7-8 and J usage is TRBJ1-2; D is unclear. From germline, CDR1 is SGHVS and CDR2 FQNEAQ. V dropped 1 base and J dropped 7 bases, with 13 bases sitting between them. CDR3 length equals 14 residues. CDR3 sequence: CASSLGNRGCGYTF. The CDR3 nucleotides are TGTGCCAGCAGCTTAGGGAACCGAGGCTGTGGCTACACCTTC.

The chain links TRBV10-3 to TRBJ2-3; TRBD1 might be the D (6 bases). The CDR3 consists of 14 residues. V dropped 6 bases and J dropped 2 bases, with 12 bases sitting between them. The germline CDR1 and CDR2 sequences are ENHRY and SYGVKD. The CDR3, as DNA: TGTGCCATCAGAGGACAGACCAACACAGATACGCAGTATTTT. Its protein is CAIRGQTNTDTQYF.

The chain recombines TRBV28 with TRBJ1-1; D unclear. The CDR3 extends over 14 amino acids. Between the trimmed V and J ends, which lost 2 bases and 4 bases, there was a span of 11 bases. CDR1 and CDR2 from the germline V gene are MDHEN and SYDVKM. In DNA, the CDR3 is TGTGCCAGCAGTTTAAGGCAGCGGAGCACTGAAGCTTTCTTT. It codes for CASSLRQRSTEAFF.

The table lists this clonotype with many counts. This sequence joins TRBV2 and TRBJ1-5, with unresolved D. V lost 6 bases and J 5 bases, leaving 14 bases between the germline ends. The CDR3 spans 14 residues. Germline-derived CDR1 and CDR2 are SNHLY and FYNNEI. The CDR3 spells CASSPDLQDQPQHF. The CDR3 coding sequence is TGTGCCAGCAGCCCCGACCTCCAGGATCAGCCCCAGCATTTT. Full variable domain (missing parts from reference TRBV2 and TRBJ1-5): EPEVTQTPSHQVTQMGQEVILRCVPISNHLYFYWYRQILGQKVEFLVSFYNNEISEKSEIFDDQFSVERPDGSNFTLKIRSTKLEDSAMYFCASSPDLQDQPQHFGDGTRLSIL.

The CDR3 reads CASMGQTNTEAFF. The CDR3, as DNA: TGTGCCAGCATGGGACAGACGAACACTGAAGCTTTCTTT. The genes are TRBV12-3 or TRBV12-4 and TRBJ1-1; 7 bases are a match to TRBD1. CDR3 length: 13 residues. J was trimmed by 1 base and V by 7 bases; bases with no gene match: 3.

In its sample, this clonotype was seen many times. This chain connects TRBV10-2 to TRBJ1-6; 9 bases fit TRBD1. The CDR3 covers 19 residues. The V and J ends lost 2 bases and 0 bases, in that order; junction bases with no gene match: 8. CDR1 and CDR2 from the germline V gene are WSHSY and SAAADI. The CDR3 here is CASSETGQGSSSYNSPLHF. In DNA, the CDR3 is TGCGCCAGCAGTGAGACGGGACAGGGATCGAGCTCCTATAATTCACCCCTCCACTTT.

This clonotype was seen a few times. The genes are TRBV6-1 and TRBJ1-6; D perhaps matches TRBD1 (5 bases). From germline, CDR1 is MNHNS and CDR2 SASEGT. V was clipped by 6 bases and J by 7 bases, with 13 bases between them. There are 14 residues in the CDR3. CDR3 region: CASRDGQLNSPLHF. The CDR3 nucleotides read TGTGCCAGCAGAGACGGACAACTCAATTCACCCCTCCACTTT.

As to this clonotype: This may be a read error: a much more frequent sequence differs by one nucleotide. The chain links TRBV19 to TRBJ2-2; TRBD2 matches at 11 bases. With V trimmed by 5 bases and J by 5 bases, 4 bases remained unmatched. The CDR3 runs to 15 residues. The germline gives CDR1 LNHDA, CDR2 SQIVND (reference sequence). The CDR3 spells CASSEVAGGTGELFF. CDR3 DNA: TGTGCCAGTAGTGAGGTAGCGGGAGGGACCGGGGAGCTGTTTTTT.

This clonotype was counted ten times or more. The J gene is TRBJ2-7, the V gene TRBV5-1; 9 bases align to TRBD2. The CDR3 sequence is 14 residues long. In germline, CDR1 is SGHRS, CDR2 YFSETQ. The J segment lost 2 bases and the V segment lost 6 bases, leaving 6 bases of the junction unmatched. The CDR3 bases are TGCGCCAGCAACAGCGGGGGGAAAACCTACGAGCAGTACTTC. Residues: CASNSGGKTYEQYF. Filled out from reference TRBV5-1 and TRBJ2-7, the complete variable domain reads KAGVTQTPRYLIKTRGQQVTLSCSPISGHRSVSWYQQTPGQGLQFLFEYFSETQRNKGNFPGRFSGRQFSNSRSEMNVSTLELGDSALYLCASNSGGKTYEQYFGPGTRLTVT.

This clonotype showed up many times. The CDR3 nucleotides read TGTGCCAGCAGCTTAGCGTTCAGGAGCCGCGCGGATACGCAGTATTTT. Protein sequence: CASSLAFRSRADTQYF. The chain links TRBV11-1 to TRBJ2-3; D gene unclear. The CDR3 is 16 amino acids. V was pared by 0 bases and J by 6 bases, with 16 bases between. Germline values: CDR1 SGHAT, CDR2 FQDESV (reference sequence).

V is TRBV2 and J is TRBJ2-7; 11 positions agree with TRBD2. The CDR3 runs 14 residues. V trimming: 8 bases; J trimming: 1 base; junction bases outside the gene matches: 4. The germline V gene encodes CDR1 SNHLY and CDR2 FYNNEI. The CDR3 nucleotides read TGTGCCAGCTGTAGCGGGAGGGCGTCCTACGAGCAGTACTTC. Translation: CASCSGRASYEQYF.

The rearrangement uses TRBV6-2 or TRBV6-3 and TRBJ2-2; no reliable D call. Germline V gene lookup returns CDR1 MNHEY and CDR2 SVGEGT. CDR3 size: 14 residues. Trimming removed 7 bases from V and 2 bases from J, with 11 bases in between. The CDR3, as DNA: TGTGCCAGCACCATCCTTCATAACACCGGGGAGCTGTTTTTT. Its translation: CASTILHNTGELFF.

This clonotype was seen only a few times. This chain connects TRBV3-1 to TRBJ2-3; 12 bases are shared with TRBD2. Looked up from germline, CDR1 is LGHDT and CDR2 is YNNKEL (reference sequence). The CDR3 runs to 19 residues. The V gene end was trimmed by 7 bases and the J gene end by 4 bases; junction bases not matched to a gene: 18. For the CDR3, the DNA is TGTGCCAGCAACCCTTCGTTGTCTAGCGGGAGGGCAGGGGCAGATACGCAGTATTTT. It translates to CASNPSLSSGRAGADTQYF.

CDR3 sequence reads: CASSLDRGPNGYTF. CDR3 nucleotides: TGTGCCAGCAGCTTAGACAGGGGGCCTAATGGCTACACCTTC. V gene TRBV5-8 combines with J gene TRBJ1-2; TRBD1 aligns across 10 bases. Germline CDR1 reads SGHTS; CDR2 reads YDEGEE. CDR3 size: 14 residues. The junction had 4 bases not matched to a gene; V was cut back by 2 bases and J by 6 bases.

This clonotype is a singleton in its sample. The V call is TRBV5-5, the J call TRBJ2-7; a weak D match, TRBD2 (5 bases). CDR3 size: 13 residues. V lost 4 bases, J lost 7 bases, and 15 bases lay in between. Germline CDR1 SGHKS, CDR2 YYEKEE (reference sequence). Written as DNA, the CDR3 is TGTGCCAGCAGCCAAGAGGGCGGGCTTGAGCAGTACTTC. It specifies CASSQEGGLEQYF.

The J gene is TRBJ2-7, the V gene TRBV6-2 or TRBV6-3; 11 bases fit TRBD2. Near its end, the DNA agrees better with TRBJ2-5, so the J call may be wrong. Germline CDR1 is MNHEY and CDR2 is SVGEGT. The CDR3 is 18 amino acids. CDR3 protein: CASSYGVSGGALVETQYF. CDR3 in DNA: TGTGCCAGCAGTTACGGCGTTAGCGGGGGGGCCCTGGTAGAGACCCAGTACTTC.

This clonotype has at least ten counts. V and J are TRBV2 and TRBJ1-5; a possible D gene is TRBD1 (6 bases). The CDR3 loop spans 13 amino acids. The V end lost 7 bases, the J end lost 0 bases, and 7 bases lay between the germline ends. Germline loops: CDR1 SNHLY, CDR2 FYNNEI. As DNA, the CDR3 is TGTGCCAGCAACAGGGATAGCAATCAGCCCCAGCATTTT. This codes for CASNRDSNQPQHF.

The rearrangement uses TRBV19 and TRBJ1-6; 7 nucleotides line up with TRBD1. Germline assignment: CDR1 LNHDA and CDR2 SQIVND (reference sequence). Trimming at V came to 1 base and at J to 8 bases, leaving 11 bases not matched to a gene. This CDR3 is 17 amino acids long. The CDR3 sequence: CASSIGGPRGMDSPLHF. CDR3 bases: TGTGCCAGTAGTATAGGAGGTCCCAGGGGGATGGATTCACCCCTCCACTTT.

This chain joins TRBV29-1 and TRBJ1-4; D is perhaps TRBD1 (5 bases). Germline values: CDR1 SQVTM, CDR2 ANQGSEA. There are 13 residues in the CDR3. Trimming took 7 bases from V and 4 from J, leaving 13 bases between them. The CDR3 reads CSALRGLNEKLFF. The DNA for the CDR3 is TGCAGCGCCCTCCGGGGACTTAATGAAAAACTGTTTTTT.

In this sample, this clonotype turned up many times. The chain combines TRBV9 with TRBJ2-7; possible D gene TRBD2, 5 bases. The CDR3 runs to 13 residues. Per the germline V gene, CDR1 is SGDLS and CDR2 is YYNGEE. V lost 4 bases and J lost 4, with 12 bases in between. This CDR3 reads CASSLRTGYEQYF. The CDR3 coding sequence is TGTGCCAGCAGCCTCAGGACGGGATACGAGCAGTACTTC.

This clonotype was detected many times. The chain combines TRBV19 with TRBJ2-3; TRBD2 is a possible D gene (6 bases). V dropped 3 bases and J dropped 4 bases, with 8 bases sitting between them. The CDR3 sequence is 13 residues long. Germline CDR1 is LNHDA and CDR2 is SQIVND (reference sequence). The CDR3 sequence is CASSIRRADTQYF. CDR3 DNA sequence: TGTGCCAGTAGTATCAGGAGGGCAGATACGCAGTATTTT.

This clonotype appeared many times. The V call is TRBV7-9, the J call TRBJ2-2; unclear D gene. The CDR3 spans 12 residues. V was shortened by 5 bases and J by 1 base, with 2 bases between the two germline ends. CDR1 is SEHNR and CDR2 is FQNEAQ in the germline V gene (reference sequence). CDR3 region: CASSMNTGELFF. In nucleotides, the CDR3 is TGTGCCAGCAGCATGAACACCGGGGAGCTGTTTTTT.

This clonotype was counted between two and nine times. The chain links TRBV9 to TRBJ1-1; TRBD1 matches at 7 bases. Germline values: CDR1 SGDLS, CDR2 YYNGEE. Trimming took 4 bases from V and 8 from J; bases not matched to a gene: 11. The CDR3 length is 14 residues. Written as DNA, the CDR3 is TGTGCCAGCAGCTCGAGCCCCCGGGACAGAGAAGCTTTCTTT. It translates to CASSSSPRDREAFF.

This rearrangement joins TRBV11-1 to TRBJ2-2; unclear D gene. Germline V CDR1 and CDR2: SGHAT, FQDESV (reference sequence). V gave up 7 bases and J gave up 0 bases, with 18 bases separating them. CDR3 length equals 17 residues. The chain's CDR3 is CASTKGDRLTNTGELFF. The CDR3 DNA reads TGTGCCAGCACCAAGGGTGATAGACTCACGAACACCGGGGAGCTGTTTTTT.

Comment on this clonotype: A much larger clone differs by one base, so this may be a read error. This chain connects TRBV25-1 to TRBJ1-1; D remains ambiguous. Germline CDR1 and CDR2: MGHDK and SYGVNS. CDR3 size: 15 residues. V shed 6 bases and J shed 1 base, with 15 bases lying between them. The CDR3 region is CASRQSVGGNTEAFF. The CDR3 DNA sequence: TGTGCCAGCAGACAAAGCGTGGGTGGGAACACTGAAGCTTTCTTT.

In the case of this clonotype: At one end the junction does not follow the germline gene, possibly because of a read error. In DNA, the CDR3 is TGTACCAGCAGTTCCCTGACAGGGATGAACACTGAAGCTTTCTTT. As protein: CTSSSLTGMNTEAFF. The chain has TRBV6-5 and TRBJ1-1, with 7 bases that match TRBD1. The CDR3 sequence is 15 residues long. Germline V gene data show CDR1 as MNHEY and CDR2 as SVGAGI.

Comments on this clonotype: Germline and junction disagree at one end, which may indicate a read error. This chain links TRBV7-7 with TRBJ2-5, with TRBD2 matching over 9 bases. This CDR3 is built from 13 residues. Germline V gene data show CDR1 as SSHAT and CDR2 as FNYEAQ (reference sequence). The CDR3 nucleotides read TGTGCTAGCAGCGCCGGGACTAGCGAGACCCAGTACTTC. Translation: CASSAGTSETQYF.

This clonotype occurred many times. This chain connects TRBV7-2 to TRBJ2-3; D may be TRBD1 (6 bases). This CDR3 contains 15 residues. CDR1 SGHTA and CDR2 FQGNSA come from the germline V gene. Trimming took off 0 bases at V and 0 bases at J, with 7 bases between the two ends. CDR3 loop: CASSLAQGSTDTQYF. CDR3 DNA: TGTGCCAGCAGCTTAGCACAGGGCAGCACAGATACGCAGTATTTT. Full variable domain (missing parts from reference TRBV7-2 and TRBJ2-3): GAGVSQSPSNKVTEKGKDVELRCDPISGHTALYWYRQSLGQGLEFLIYFQGNSAPDKSGLPSDRFSAERTGGSVSTLTIQRTQQEDSAVYLCASSLAQGSTDTQYFGPGTRLTVL.

The genes are TRBV5-1 and TRBJ1-6, with D maybe TRBD1 (6 bases). V was shortened by 3 bases and J by 9 bases, with 16 bases between the two germline ends. This CDR3 region has 15 residues. Germline V gene lookup returns CDR1 SGHRS and CDR2 YFSETQ. The CDR3 reads CASSYFRDNGSPLHF. CDR3 nucleotides: TGCGCCAGCAGCTACTTTCGGGACAACGGTTCACCCCTCCACTTT.